Below, one T cell receptor (beta chain) is given with its context. The antigen is not known. This CDR3 contains 14 residues. Germline loops: CDR1 MDHEN, CDR2 SYDVKM. J lost 4 bases, V lost 5 bases, and 7 bases had no gene match. The data originate from a study of memory CD4+ T cells and cytomegalovirus serostatus. TCRdb's table, derived via immunoSEQ multiplex PCR, lists solely in-frame clones and lacks some. The sample holds 58,000 or so clones, 70% to 80% seen once. Findings and caveats of the study: 67 of 164 known CMV-associated TCRbeta sequences appeared in CD4+ memory.

The sort gate was single viable CD3+CD4+CD8-CD45RO+ cells for memory CD4+ T cells. The rearrangement links TRBV28 to TRBJ1-1; 7 bases line up with TRBD1. The sequenced material came from memory CD4+ T cells from blood. This clonotype originated in an adult in good health and CMV-seropositive. CDR3 sequence: CASSNRGSGTEAFF. CDR3 bases: TGTGCCAGCAGTAACAGGGGATCGGGCACTGAAGCTTTCTTT. Complete variable domain (other parts from reference TRBV28 and TRBJ1-1): DVKVTQSSRYLVKRTGEKVFLECVQDMDHENMFWYRQDPGLGLRLIYFSYDVKMKEKGDIPEGYSVSREKKERFSLILESASTNQTSMYLCASSNRGSGTEAFFGQGTRLTVV.